These 31 T cell receptor beta chains came from one sample sequenced in a study of shared clonotypes between healthy human individuals. The naive CD8 fraction comprised CD45RO-negative cells positively selected for CCR7 and excluded terminally differentiated effector memory CD45RA+ cells. Sequencing used immunoSEQ multiplex PCR; TCRdb keeps in-frame clones, though not all of them. The sample yields some 1,900,000 clones, about 95% seen once. Material for sequencing was naive CD8+ T cells sorted from blood. These TCRs come from a man between 18 and 35 years old in good health.

This clone came up once. V usage is TRBV2 and J usage is TRBJ1-6; no firm D call. This CDR3 spans 13 amino acids. Germline-derived CDR1 and CDR2 are SNHLY and FYNNEI. Deletions cut 3 bases from V and 4 bases from J, with 4 bases between. CDR3 sequence reads: CASSESYNSPLHF. DNA of the CDR3: TGTGCCAGCAGTGAGAGTTATAATTCACCCCTCCACTTT. Based on the CDR3 plus reference TRBV2 and TRBJ1-6, the full variable domain is EPEVTQTPSHQVTQMGQEVILRCVPISNHLYFYWYRQILGQKVEFLVSFYNNEISEKSEIFDDQFSVERPDGSNFTLKIRSTKLEDSAMYFCASSESYNSPLHFGNGTRLTVT.

This sequence joins TRBV7-9 and TRBJ2-7, with D possibly being TRBD2 (7 bases). V was pared by 2 bases and J by 7 bases, with 15 bases between. CDR3 size: 14 residues. Germline values: CDR1 SEHNR, CDR2 FQNEAQ (reference sequence). As DNA, the CDR3 is TGTGCCAGCAGCTTATTCGGGGGGCCAGAGGAGCAGTACTTC. This gives the protein CASSLFGGPEEQYF.

This rearrangement joins TRBV29-1 to TRBJ2-3; 7 bases match TRBD2. Germline trimming cut 0 bases from V and 3 bases from J; bases unmatched to any gene: 6. The germline CDR1 and CDR2 sequences are SQVTM and ANQGSEA. The CDR3 consists of 15 residues. CDR3 bases: TGCAGCGTTGAAGATGGGCTAGCGGAGACAGATACGCAGTATTTT. It specifies CSVEDGLAETDTQYF.

The rearrangement uses TRBV25-1 and TRBJ1-2; the D gene is possibly TRBD1 (5 bases). V shed 1 base and J shed 0 bases, with 12 bases lying between them. The germline gives CDR1 MGHDK, CDR2 SYGVNS. The CDR3 is 16 residues long. The CDR3 spells CASSEFETETNYGYTF. CDR3 coding DNA: TGTGCCAGCAGTGAATTCGAGACAGAGACTAACTATGGCTACACCTTC.

The V and J genes are TRBV2 and TRBJ2-2, with D possibly being TRBD1 (5 bases). The germline CDR1 and CDR2 sequences are SNHLY and FYNNEI. V lost 2 bases and J 5 bases, leaving 15 bases between the germline ends. This CDR3 region has 16 residues. CDR3 coding DNA: TGTGCCAGCAGTGAATTGGAAAGGGGTTGGACCGGGGAGCTGTTTTTT. Its translation: CASSELERGWTGELFF.

The chain carries TRBV29-1 and TRBJ1-3; TRBD1 matches 7 bases. The germline V gene encodes CDR1 SQVTM and CDR2 ANQGSEA. V gave up 6 bases and J gave up 4 bases; unmatched junction bases: 6. The CDR3 extends over 13 amino acids. The CDR3 sequence is CSVWDSVGNTIYF. The CDR3 coding sequence is TGCAGCGTCTGGGACAGCGTCGGAAACACCATATATTTT.

V is TRBV30 and J is TRBJ2-7; 7 bases fit TRBD1. CDR1 is GTSNPN, CDR2 SVGIG, per germline (reference sequence). There are 14 residues in the CDR3. J gave up 2 bases and V 5 bases, and 9 bases lay outside the gene matches. As DNA, the CDR3 is TGTGCCTGGGCTCTTGGGACAGAAGCCTACGAGCAGTACTTC. Its translation is CAWALGTEAYEQYF.

J is TRBJ2-7 and V is TRBV7-9, with TRBD1 matching over 9 bases. The germline V gene encodes CDR1 SEHNR and CDR2 FQNEAQ (reference sequence). This CDR3 spans 12 amino acids. V dropped 8 bases and J dropped 6; count of bases not matched to a gene: 5. DNA of the CDR3: TGTGCCAGCGGGACAGGGAGTTCCGAGCAGTACTTC. It specifies CASGTGSSEQYF.

V and J are TRBV5-1 and TRBJ1-1; weak D call: TRBD1 (5 bases). The germline gives CDR1 SGHRS, CDR2 YFSETQ. This CDR3 comprises 16 residues. With 6 bases removed from V and 1 base from J, the gap between germline ends came to 19 bases. The CDR3 DNA sequence: TGCGCCAGCAACCTCGAAAGAGGGGCAGGGAACACTGAAGCTTTCTTT. Its translation: CASNLERGAGNTEAFF.

Here the CDR3 reads CATIPDRATGELFF. The CDR3 DNA follows: TGTGCCACCATCCCCGACAGAGCCACCGGGGAGCTGTTTTTT. The rearrangement uses TRBV2 and TRBJ2-2; D may be TRBD1 (5 bases). Germline lookup yields CDR1 SNHLY and CDR2 FYNNEI. Trimming cost V 10 bases and J 4 bases, with 16 bases left between them. There are 14 residues in the CDR3.

V and J are TRBV5-4 and TRBJ1-2; the D is unclear. The CDR3 sequence is 13 residues long. Trimming stripped 0 bases from V and 5 bases from J, with 8 bases between. Germline V gene lookup returns CDR1 SGHNT and CDR2 YYREEE (reference sequence). The CDR3 bases are TGTGCCAGCAGCTTGGGGGAAGATTATGGCTACACCTTC. This encodes CASSLGEDYGYTF.

CDR3 nucleotide sequence: TGCGCCAGCAGCATTTGGACGGATTACGAGCAGTACTTC. It specifies CASSIWTDYEQYF. This chain connects TRBV5-1 to TRBJ2-7, with no clear D. Per germline, CDR1 SGHRS and CDR2 YFSETQ. V lost 4 bases and J 4 bases, leaving 12 bases between the germline ends. This CDR3 region has 13 residues.

V usage is TRBV11-2 and J usage is TRBJ2-7, with a tentative D call TRBD1 (5 bases). The germline gives CDR1 SGHAT, CDR2 FQNNGV. The CDR3 sequence is 13 residues long. V dropped 0 bases and J dropped 6 bases, with 9 bases sitting between them. The CDR3 region has the DNA TGTGCCAGCAGCTTAGAACCAGGGTTCGAGCAGTACTTC. Translated: CASSLEPGFEQYF.

The rearrangement uses TRBV29-1 and TRBJ2-3, with TRBD2 matching 7 bases. This CDR3 contains 13 residues. With V trimmed by 5 bases and J by 2 bases, 4 bases remained unmatched. Per the germline V gene, CDR1 is SQVTM and CDR2 is ANQGSEA. CDR3 coding DNA: TGCAGCGTTAATAGCGGGTACACAGATACGCAGTATTTT. Amino acids: CSVNSGYTDTQYF.

Of note for this clone: This sample also contains other DNA sequences that code for the same CDR3. The gene calls are TRBV6-1 and TRBJ1-2, with D uncertain. The CDR3 sequence is 13 residues long. Germline CDR1 reads MNHNS; CDR2 reads SASEGT. V lost 1 base and J 2 bases, leaving 5 bases between the germline ends. CDR3 coding DNA: TGTGCCAGCAGTGAAGGACGCAACTATGGCTACACCTTC. Its translation is CASSEGRNYGYTF.

This clone is a singleton in its sample. The rearrangement links TRBV7-2 to TRBJ1-1; D perhaps matches TRBD1 (5 bases). CDR1 is SGHTA and CDR2 is FQGNSA in the germline V gene. V lost 0 bases and J 3 bases, leaving 5 bases between the germline ends. This CDR3 comprises 13 residues. CDR3: CASSLAGDTEAFF. The CDR3 DNA reads as TGTGCCAGCAGCTTAGCGGGGGACACTGAAGCTTTCTTT.

The V call is TRBV29-1, the J call TRBJ1-1, with TRBD1 as a possible D gene (5 bases). CDR3 length: 14 residues. CDR1 and CDR2 (germline): SQVTM, ANQGSEA. Trimming cost V 4 bases and J 3 bases, with 15 bases left between them. The CDR3 bases are TGCAGCGTTGGGGGGGAGGGTTTGTACACTGAAGCTTTCTTT. Encoded protein: CSVGGEGLYTEAFF.

The J gene is TRBJ2-7, the V gene TRBV7-9, with D possibly TRBD1 on 5 matching bases. Per germline, CDR1 SEHNR and CDR2 FQNEAQ (reference sequence). The CDR3 sequence is 15 residues long. Trimming pared 1 base from V and 2 bases from J, leaving 12 bases between. This CDR3 is CASSLGAGSTYEQYF. CDR3 DNA sequence: TGTGCCAGCAGCTTAGGGGCAGGGTCAACCTACGAGCAGTACTTC.

The chain links TRBV9 to TRBJ2-1, with 8 positions matching TRBD2. This CDR3 has 16 residues. The germline V gene encodes CDR1 SGDLS and CDR2 YYNGEE. J was trimmed by 5 bases and V by 0 bases; bases with no gene match: 7. The CDR3 is CASSVDPGRGNNEQFF. Written as DNA, the CDR3 is TGTGCCAGCAGCGTAGATCCCGGGAGGGGGAACAATGAGCAGTTCTTC.

The V call is TRBV19, the J call TRBJ1-5; no clear D gene. The CDR3 runs to 15 residues. With 4 bases removed from V and 0 bases from J, the gap between germline ends came to 10 bases. Germline-derived CDR1 and CDR2 are LNHDA and SQIVND (reference sequence). CDR3 sequence (DNA): TGTGCCAGTAGTACCGAAGAACTTAGCAATCAGCCCCAGCATTTT. Protein product: CASSTEELSNQPQHF.

This clone was seen just once. The genes are TRBV6-5 and TRBJ2-1; D uncertain. Germline CDR1 reads MNHEY; CDR2 reads SVGAGI. The CDR3 has 15 amino acids. Deletions cut 6 bases from V and 3 bases from J, with 15 bases between. CDR3 amino acids: CASSPDGAGYNEQFF. CDR3 DNA sequence: TGTGCCAGCAGCCCGGACGGAGCCGGCTACAATGAGCAGTTCTTC.

The rearrangement joins TRBV6-1 to TRBJ2-7; 7 positions agree with TRBD1. V was clipped by 0 bases and J by 4 bases; unmatched bases: 6. The germline V gene encodes CDR1 MNHNS and CDR2 SASEGT. The CDR3 runs 15 residues. The CDR3 is CASSEAMGQNYEQYF. CDR3 DNA: TGTGCCAGCAGTGAAGCGATGGGACAGAATTACGAGCAGTACTTC.

The V and J genes are TRBV6-5 and TRBJ2-7, with TRBD1 as a possible D gene (6 bases). Germline CDR1 and CDR2: MNHEY and SVGAGI. This CDR3 is 12 amino acids long. The V end lost 8 bases, the J end lost 5 bases, and 13 bases lay between the germline ends. CDR3 in DNA: TGTGCCAGCGGGAAGGACAGAGACGAGCAGTACTTC. Translating gives CASGKDRDEQYF.

V gene TRBV19 combines with J gene TRBJ1-4, with 7 bases matching TRBD1. The germline V gene encodes CDR1 LNHDA and CDR2 SQIVND (reference sequence). With V trimmed by 3 bases and J by 1 base, 8 bases remained unmatched. This CDR3 comprises 17 residues. Here the CDR3 DNA reads TGTGCCAGTAGTATCGACAGGGAGGGTTTAACTAATGAAAAACTGTTTTTT. Protein sequence: CASSIDREGLTNEKLFF.

The chain uses TRBV5-5 and TRBJ1-4; D is undetermined. CDR3 length equals 15 residues. V lost 0 bases and J lost 6, with 12 bases in between. Germline V gene lookup returns CDR1 SGHKS and CDR2 YYEKEE (reference sequence). The CDR3 loop is CASSLVANRDEKLFF. The CDR3, as DNA: TGTGCCAGCAGCTTGGTAGCGAATAGGGATGAAAAACTGTTTTTT.

V gene TRBV30 combines with J gene TRBJ2-7; D might be TRBD1 or TRBD2, each matching 5 bases. The ends were cut back, 1 base at V and 6 bases at J, with 13 bases in the middle. This CDR3 has 13 amino acids. Germline CDR1 and CDR2: GTSNPN and SVGIG (reference sequence). CDR3 residues: CAWSAGHLGEQYF. The CDR3 DNA is TGTGCCTGGAGTGCGGGGCATCTAGGCGAGCAGTACTTC.

The chain joins TRBV19 to TRBJ2-2, with no clear D. V was clipped by 10 bases and J by 3 bases, with 12 bases between them. The CDR3 contains 13 residues. Germline CDR1 is LNHDA and CDR2 is SQIVND (reference sequence). Here the CDR3 DNA reads TGTGCCACCAGCCTCCCCTACACCGGGGAGCTGTTTTTT. Protein: CATSLPYTGELFF.

In this sample, this clone turned up once. In the same sample, other DNA sequences code for this CDR3. The gene calls are TRBV27 and TRBJ2-7; D ambiguous. Germline V CDR1 and CDR2: MNHEY, SMNVEV (reference sequence). This CDR3 is built from 14 residues. V lost 2 bases and J 2 bases, leaving 10 bases between the germline ends. The CDR3 DNA reads as TGTGCCAGCAGTTTACTCGGGCAGCCCTACGAGCAGTACTTC. It codes for CASSLLGQPYEQYF.

The rearrangement joins TRBV28 to TRBJ1-6, with D perhaps matching TRBD1 (5 bases). Germline lookup yields CDR1 MDHEN and CDR2 SYDVKM. The CDR3 loop spans 16 amino acids. Trimming shortened V by 5 bases and J by 3 bases, and 14 bases separated the two germline ends. This chain's CDR3 is CASSLRAPYYNSPLHF. Here the CDR3 DNA reads TGTGCCAGCAGTCTCAGGGCCCCTTACTATAATTCACCCCTCCACTTT.

The rearrangement joins TRBV6-4 to TRBJ2-1; D is undetermined. This CDR3 comprises 16 residues. Trimming removed 5 bases from V and 9 bases from J, with 23 bases in between. Germline loops: CDR1 MRHNA, CDR2 SNTAGT. CDR3 protein: CASSKTSEIFLSEQFF. CDR3 DNA sequence: TGTGCCAGCAGTAAGACCAGTGAAATATTCTTGAGTGAGCAGTTCTTC.

The V call is TRBV28, the J call TRBJ2-7, with D uncertain. V lost 3 bases, J lost 3 bases, and 18 bases lay in between. Per germline, CDR1 MDHEN and CDR2 SYDVKM. The CDR3 has 16 amino acids. CDR3 bases: TGTGCCAGCAGTTTCTTGGACCCCAATCCCAGCTACGAGCAGTACTTC. Translation gives CASSFLDPNPSYEQYF.